This T cell receptor (beta chain) was recovered during a study of T cell repertoires in cytomegalovirus infection. General study results and limits: It was HLA-C-restricted CMV-specific TCR beta clonotypes that dominated the response ex vivo.

This CDR3 has 15 amino acids. Germline values: CDR1 SEHNR, CDR2 FQNEAQ (reference sequence). V dropped 6 bases and J dropped 2 bases, with 16 bases sitting between them. Remarks on this clonotype: What it binds is not known.

TCRdb re-called the reads through MiXCR, storing one row per CDR3 protein. This table holds about 920,000 distinct CDR3 sequences, 25% to 40% found once. This clonotype was sampled from a human donor in good health (CMV status not recorded). Some clones in this sample may be carry-over from other donors' samples. The chain recombines TRBV7-9 with TRBJ1-2, with D perhaps TRBD1 (5 bases). The sample here was cultured CD8+ T cells from PBMCs, taken from culture after CMV antigen stimulation. CDR3 nucleotide sequence: TGTGCCAGCAGTACTACGGGACCGCAGAACTATGGCTACACCTTC. This codes for CASSTTGPQNYGYTF.